The 9 T cell receptor beta chains given below trace back to one sample, sequenced in a study of T cell changes during pregnancy in multiple sclerosis. The assay was immunoSEQ multiplex PCR, and TCRdb's table has in-frame clones only and misses some. The table lists approximately 70,000 clones, 75% to 95% of them singletons. The material sequenced was CD4+ T cells from peripheral blood mononuclear cells, taken before pregnancy. Receptor source: a female donor with multiple sclerosis, enrolled in a pregnancy study.

J is TRBJ1-5 and V is TRBV9; D gene ambiguous. V dropped 0 bases and J dropped 0 bases, with 7 bases sitting between them. This CDR3 region has 15 residues. Germline assignment: CDR1 SGDLS and CDR2 YYNGEE. The DNA of the CDR3 is TGTGCCAGCAGCGTAGACGGTAATAGCAATCAGCCCCAGCATTTT. It is translated as CASSVDGNSNQPQHF.

V gene TRBV7-9 combines with J gene TRBJ2-2, with D possibly being TRBD1 (5 bases). The length of the CDR3 is 16 residues. With 7 bases removed from V and 3 bases from J, the gap between germline ends came to 18 bases. Germline CDR1 SEHNR, CDR2 FQNEAQ (reference sequence). Written as DNA, the CDR3 is TGTGCCAGCACCCTACGGCAGGGCCAGGACACCGGGGAGCTGTTTTTT. Encoded protein: CASTLRQGQDTGELFF.

The genes are TRBV10-3 and TRBJ2-3; TRBD1 aligns across 7 bases. Looked up from germline, CDR1 is ENHRY and CDR2 is SYGVKD. The trim removed 10 bases at V and 1 base at J, leaving 8 bases unmatched. The CDR3 extends over 14 amino acids. The DNA of the CDR3 is TGTGCCACCCACCCCGGACAGGGCACAGATACGCAGTATTTT. This translates into CATHPGQGTDTQYF.

V is TRBV6-6 and J is TRBJ2-7; perhaps TRBD1 as D (6 bases). From germline, CDR1 is MNHNY and CDR2 SVGAGI (reference sequence). This CDR3 has 14 residues. Trimming took 2 bases from V and 2 from J, leaving 10 bases between them. In nucleotides, the CDR3 is TGTGCCAGCAGTTACGGGGGCGCAGCCTACGAGCAGTACTTC. Its protein is CASSYGGAAYEQYF.

The chain joins TRBV18 to TRBJ2-2; possible D gene TRBD1, 5 bases. V dropped 3 bases and J dropped 4 bases, with 12 bases sitting between them. CDR1 and CDR2 from the germline V gene are KGHSH and LQKENI. CDR3 length equals 15 residues. The CDR3 is CASSPSRVSTGELFF. The CDR3 nucleotides read TGTGCCAGCTCACCGTCCAGGGTGAGCACCGGGGAGCTGTTTTTT. Full variable domain (missing parts from reference TRBV18 and TRBJ2-2): NAGVMQNPRHLVRRRGQEARLRCSPMKGHSHVYWYRQLPEEGLKFMVYLQKENIIDESGMPKERFSAEFPKEGPSILRIQQVVRGDSAAYFCASSPSRVSTGELFFGEGSRLTVL.

This chain joins TRBV30 and TRBJ2-7; D is uncertain. Germline loops: CDR1 GTSNPN, CDR2 SVGIG (reference sequence). With 0 bases removed from V and 0 bases from J, the gap between germline ends came to 12 bases. This CDR3 is built from 15 residues. CDR3 protein: CAWSVGSPSSYEQYF. CDR3 sequence (DNA): TGTGCCTGGAGTGTGGGCTCTCCGAGCTCCTACGAGCAGTACTTC.

Here the CDR3 DNA reads TGTGCCAGCAGCTTACTAGCGGGAGAGAACAATGAGCAGTTCTTC. This codes for CASSLLAGENNEQFF. The chain uses TRBV9 and TRBJ2-1, with 11 bases matching TRBD2. Germline V gene data show CDR1 as SGDLS and CDR2 as YYNGEE. V dropped 4 bases and J dropped 5; count of bases not matched to a gene: 5. The length of the CDR3 is 15 residues.

V is TRBV29-1 and J is TRBJ1-1, with D hard to call. Germline V gene lookup returns CDR1 SQVTM and CDR2 ANQGSEA. The CDR3 runs to 12 residues. V shed 6 bases and J shed 1 base, with 9 bases lying between them. The CDR3 DNA follows: TGCAGCGTAGACAAACCGAACACTGAAGCTTTCTTT. Translating it yields CSVDKPNTEAFF.

This clone was detected only once. The chain couples TRBV7-9 to TRBJ2-3; 7 bases fit TRBD1. CDR1 SEHNR and CDR2 FQNEAQ come from the germline V gene (reference sequence). This CDR3 is built from 14 residues. Losses at the gene ends were 1 base for V and 2 bases for J; bases not matched to a gene: 0. In DNA form, the CDR3 reads TGTGCCAGCAGCTTAGAGGGGGCCACAGATACGCAGTATTTT. Translated: CASSLEGATDTQYF.